This T cell receptor (beta chain) is from a study of blood T cell repertoires in COVID-19. Study context: The United States, Italy and Spain provided the acute and convalescent COVID-19 samples.

Germline V gene sequence: CDR1 SNHLY, CDR2 FYNNEI. The V gene lost 2 bases and the J gene lost 5 bases, with 18 bases spanning the gap. The CDR3 contains 16 residues. As handled by the study authors: It was from reference gene primer amplification that nucleated cell counts were estimated. The method was immunoSEQ multiplex PCR; TCRdb's version includes in-frame clones alone and lacks a portion of them. The DNA was the basis for D and trimming; V, J and clone size are from that table. The table records roughly 260,000 clones, around 90% of them present only once. Participants were aged about 18 to 90 years from roughly 26 US areas.

Sequences were obtained from PBMCs or T cells enriched from blood (not recorded which). This clonotype originated in a human donor in a cohort exposed to, infected with or recovered from COVID-19 (not recorded which). The donor label of this sample is uncertain. This chain connects TRBV2 to TRBJ2-5; possible D gene TRBD2, 5 bases. The CDR3 sequence is CASSERDFRVRETQYF. The CDR3 coding sequence is TGTGCCAGCAGTGAACGGGATTTTAGGGTTAGGGAGACCCAGTACTTC.